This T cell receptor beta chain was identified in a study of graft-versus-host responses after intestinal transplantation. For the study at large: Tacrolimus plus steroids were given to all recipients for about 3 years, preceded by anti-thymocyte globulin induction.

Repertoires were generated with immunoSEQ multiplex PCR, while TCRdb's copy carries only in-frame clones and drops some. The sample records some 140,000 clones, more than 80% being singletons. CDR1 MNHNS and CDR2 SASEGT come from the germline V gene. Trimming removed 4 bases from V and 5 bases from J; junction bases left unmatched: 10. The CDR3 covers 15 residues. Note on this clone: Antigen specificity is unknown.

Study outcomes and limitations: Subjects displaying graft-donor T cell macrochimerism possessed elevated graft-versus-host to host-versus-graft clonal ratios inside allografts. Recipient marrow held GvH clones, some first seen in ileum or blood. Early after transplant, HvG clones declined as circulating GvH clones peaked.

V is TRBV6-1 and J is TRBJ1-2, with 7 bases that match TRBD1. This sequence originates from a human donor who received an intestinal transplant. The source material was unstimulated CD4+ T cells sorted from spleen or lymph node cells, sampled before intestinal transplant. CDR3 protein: CASSATRGTAYGYTF. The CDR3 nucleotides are TGTGCCAGCAGTGCAACCCGAGGGACAGCTTATGGCTACACCTTC.